A selection of T cell receptor beta chains follows, all from one sample in a study of T cell responses to AZD1222 COVID-19 vaccine. TCRdb's copy holds only in-frame clones and misses some; the assay was immunoSEQ multiplex PCR. Found here are some 150,000 clones, less than 95% of them singletons; the top ten hold approximately 1.8%. The source was peripheral blood, collected on day 0 of AZD1222 vaccination. Source of these receptors: an adult in good health. The CDR3 runs from the conserved cysteine through the conserved F or W. The size of a clone is reported for some rows only, either as once, few or many, or as a class for expanded clones.

>TRBV6-2/TRBV6-3|TRBJ2-7|-
CASSYSSWDPRGNGGYEQYF
>TRBV7-8|TRBJ1-2|-
CASSLEGTEGYGYTF
>TRBV6-2/TRBV6-3|TRBJ1-4|few
CASSYSSGPQVKF
>TRBV19|TRBJ1-5|-
CASSLQGGQPQHF
>TRBV10-3|TRBJ2-7|-
CAITGTSGGYEQYF
>TRBV6-5|TRBJ1-4|once
CASSWGRHNEKLFF
>TRBV7-8|TRBJ2-5|-
CASRIGLFGAQETQYF
>TRBV4-3|TRBJ1-1|-
CASSQGSGADTEAFF
>TRBV11-2|TRBJ2-2|once
CASSQNPGTTNTGELFF
>TRBV29-1|TRBJ2-7|-
CSAQGALSYEQYF
>TRBV5-5|TRBJ2-7|few
CASSLLWGIDEQYF
>TRBV3-1/TRBV3-2|TRBJ2-3|-
CASKTSPPSGSTDTQYF
>TRBV10-1|TRBJ2-1|few
CASRFGEQFF
>TRBV5-6|TRBJ2-1|-
CASSSWMGQGAYNEQFF
>TRBV10-1|TRBJ1-5|-
CARDSRYSNQPQHF
>TRBV7-3|TRBJ2-1|-
CASSPLGYNEQFF
>TRBV27|TRBJ1-4|-
CASRKTGFNEKLFF
>TRBV28|TRBJ1-2|-
CASSLSWGNYGYTF
>TRBV11-2|TRBJ2-3|once
CASSLDPRDVDDTQYF
>TRBV6-5|TRBJ2-3|once
CASSYAGGTDTQYF
>TRBV6-2/TRBV6-3|TRBJ2-7|-
CASSSLYEQYF
>TRBV5-6|TRBJ2-7|-
CASSSLPGDYEQYF
>TRBV29-1|TRBJ2-5|once
CSVELAGNGETQYF
>TRBV15|TRBJ1-1|-
CATSRGGGMNTEAFF
>TRBV7-2|TRBJ1-1|-
CASSFEVGTGVSTEAFF
>TRBV2|TRBJ2-5|-
CASRSSREQETQYF
>TRBV5-8|TRBJ2-3|-
CASSSLGTATSTDTQYF
>TRBV14|TRBJ2-1|-
CASSLGLAGGSWGNEQFF
>TRBV7-8|TRBJ2-7|-
CASRGAGRYEQYF
>TRBV4-3|TRBJ2-5|-
CASSQNRGSQETQYF
>TRBV2|TRBJ1-5|-
CASTKDRGNQPQHF
>TRBV6-2/TRBV6-3|TRBJ2-7|-
CASSYPDRGRGSYEQYF
>TRBV5-5|TRBJ2-2|-
CASSWTPTGELFF
>TRBV27|TRBJ2-3|-
CASSSSTSGYTDTQYF
>TRBV24-1|TRBJ1-2|-
CATSDTDRVGGNGYTF
>TRBV5-6|TRBJ2-7|-
CASQGLAAEAGSYEQYF
>TRBV30|TRBJ1-2|-
CAWSRQVKGYTF
>TRBV7-8|TRBJ2-7|-
CASSLLLAHEQYF
>TRBV28|TRBJ1-2|-
CASSLTAGYGYTF
>TRBV11-2|TRBJ2-7|once
CASSQTGVGLSYEQYF
>TRBV28|TRBJ1-5|-
CASSWGQYSNQPQHF
>TRBV6-5|TRBJ1-1|-
CASSYGTGGVGAFF
>TRBV7-8|TRBJ1-2|-
CASSLEVEGAGGYTF
>TRBV4-1|TRBJ2-7|-
CASSLRLATIYEQYF
>TRBV7-9|TRBJ2-5|-
CASSRRTDQETQYF
>TRBV15|TRBJ1-4|-
CATSRDTGGAEKLFF
>TRBV6-1|TRBJ2-1|-
CASSEQGGSYNEQFF
>TRBV7-2|TRBJ1-2|-
CASSPGQGGYGYTF
>TRBV5-1|TRBJ2-5|-
CASSLLTGQETQYF
>TRBV28|TRBJ1-5|once
CASSYRDSDNQPQHF
>TRBV29-1|TRBJ2-7|once
CSVQMSGNYEQYF
>TRBV9|TRBJ1-2|-
CASSESGESNYGYTF
>TRBV18|TRBJ2-5|-
CASSPPGQETQYF
>TRBV5-1|TRBJ2-7|-
CASSLGSRYEQYF
>TRBV4-2|TRBJ2-1|-
CASSQDLTSGINEQFF